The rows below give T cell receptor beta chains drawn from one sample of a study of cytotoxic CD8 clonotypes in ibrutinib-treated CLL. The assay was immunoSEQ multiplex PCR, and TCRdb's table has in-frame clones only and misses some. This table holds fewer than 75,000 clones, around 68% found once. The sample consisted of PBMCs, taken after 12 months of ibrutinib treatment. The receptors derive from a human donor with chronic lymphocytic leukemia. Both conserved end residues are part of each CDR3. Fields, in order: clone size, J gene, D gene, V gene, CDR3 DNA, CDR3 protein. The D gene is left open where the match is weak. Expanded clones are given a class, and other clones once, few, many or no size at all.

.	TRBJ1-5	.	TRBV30	TGTGCCTGGAGTGGGAGCAATCAGCCCCAGCATTTT	CAWSGSNQPQHF
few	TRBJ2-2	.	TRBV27	TGTGCCAGCAGTTTAGGTCTAGAGGGCACCGGGGAGCTGTTTTTT	CASSLGLEGTGELFF
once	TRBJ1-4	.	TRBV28	TGTGCCAGCAGTTTAATTGGCAGGCGGCTAACTAATGAAAAACTGTTTTTT	CASSLIGRRLTNEKLFF
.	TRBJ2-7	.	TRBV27	TGTGCCAGCAGCGACCAGATGCCCCCCGAGCAGTACTTC	CASSDQMPPEQYF
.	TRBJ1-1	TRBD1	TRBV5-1	TGCGCCAGCAGCTGGGGGACAGGGGCTGAAGCTTTCTTT	CASSWGTGAEAFF
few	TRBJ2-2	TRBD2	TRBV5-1	TGCGCCAGCAGCGCCAGCGGGAGCAGTACCGGGGAGCTGTTTTTT	CASSASGSSTGELFF
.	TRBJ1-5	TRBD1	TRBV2	TGTGCCAGCAGCGTTACAGGGGGAAATCAGCCCCAGCATTTT	CASSVTGGNQPQHF
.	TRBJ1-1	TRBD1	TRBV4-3	TGCGCCAGCAGCCAGTCCGGGACAGGGGCCCGCGGCACTGAAGCTTTCTTT	CASSQSGTGARGTEAFF
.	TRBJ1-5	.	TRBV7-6	TGTGCCAGCAGCTCGAACCGTGGTCAGCCCCAGCATTTT	CASSSNRGQPQHF
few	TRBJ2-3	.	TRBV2	TGTGCCAGCAGGTCTTCTAGCACAGATACGCAGTATTTT	CASRSSSTDTQYF
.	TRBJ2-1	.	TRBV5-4	TGTGCCAGCAGCTCCTCCCCGGATGAGCAGTTCTTC	CASSSSPDEQFF
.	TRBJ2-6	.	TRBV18	TGTGCCAGCTCACCAATAGGGCCAACTAGAGGGGCCAACGTCCTGACTTTC	CASSPIGPTRGANVLTF
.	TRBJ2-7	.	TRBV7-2	TGTGCCAGCAGCTTACCAGGGGGGCACGAGCAGTACTTC	CASSLPGGHEQYF
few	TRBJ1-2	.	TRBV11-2	TGTGCCAGCAGCTCGCTTGGGGTTGGCTACACCTTC	CASSSLGVGYTF
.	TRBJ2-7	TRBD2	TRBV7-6	TGTGCCAGCAGCGGACTAGCGGGAGGGGGCGAGCAGTACTTC	CASSGLAGGGEQYF
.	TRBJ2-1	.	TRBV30	TGTGCCTGGAACTTTAACAATGAGCAGTTCTTC	CAWNFNNEQFF
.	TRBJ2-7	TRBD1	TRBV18	TGTGCCAGCTCGCTGACAGGGGGCGGCTACGAGCAGTACTTC	CASSLTGGGYEQYF
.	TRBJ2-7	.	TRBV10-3	TGTGCCATTTCGACTGGGGGGAGCTCCTACGAGCAGTACTTC	CAISTGGSSYEQYF
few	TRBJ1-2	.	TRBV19	TGTGCCAGTAGTGCCGGGAACAACTATGGCTACACCTTC	CASSAGNNYGYTF
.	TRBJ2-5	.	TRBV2	TGTGCCAGCAGTGAAGCGCCGGGGAGGCAAGAGACCCAGTACTTC	CASSEAPGRQETQYF
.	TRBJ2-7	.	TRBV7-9	TGTGCCAGCAGCTTAGGTGACGGCTACGAGCAGTACTTC	CASSLGDGYEQYF
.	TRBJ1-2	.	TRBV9	TGTGCCAGCAGCCTCGGACGGGGTAACTATGGCTACACCTTC	CASSLGRGNYGYTF
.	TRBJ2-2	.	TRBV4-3	TGCGCCAGCAGCCAAGAGGCCCTGACAGCAGCGAACACCGGGGAGCTGTTTTTT	CASSQEALTAANTGELFF
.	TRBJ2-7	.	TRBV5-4	TGTGCCAGCAGCTTGGCAGGTGCCGTCGAGCAGTACTTC	CASSLAGAVEQYF
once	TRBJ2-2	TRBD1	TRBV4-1	TGCGCCAGCAGCCAAGAAGGGGGGCTTACCCGGGACAGGGGAGACACCGGGGAGCTGTTTTTT	CASSQEGGLTRDRGDTGELFF
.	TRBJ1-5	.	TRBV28	TGTGCCAGCAGTTTAGACGGGGTTGGGGATAGCAATCAGCCCCAGCATTTT	CASSLDGVGDSNQPQHF
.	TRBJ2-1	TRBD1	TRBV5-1	TGCGCCAGCAGCTCCCCGGGACAGGGGGCCTTAGGGCAGTTCTTC	CASSSPGQGALGQFF
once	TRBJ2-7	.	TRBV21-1	TGTGCCAGCAGCACCGTGCTTAGTCTAGCGGGGACCTCCTACGAGCAGTACTTC	CASSTVLSLAGTSYEQYF
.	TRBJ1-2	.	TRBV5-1	TGCGCCAGCAGCTTGGAAGGAGTCTGGGAGGGCTACACCTTC	CASSLEGVWEGYTF
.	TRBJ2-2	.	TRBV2	TGTGCCAGCGGAAGGAACACCGGGGAGCTGTTTTTT	CASGRNTGELFF
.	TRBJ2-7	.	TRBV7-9	TGTGCCAGCAGCTTTGGGAGGGGGCCTTACGAGCAGTACTTC	CASSFGRGPYEQYF
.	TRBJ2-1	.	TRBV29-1	TGCAGCGTTGAAGATCGAAATGACTTTGAGCAGTTCTTC	CSVEDRNDFEQFF
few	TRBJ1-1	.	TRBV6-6	TGTGCCAGCAGCTCGATGGGGGTAGCGAACACTGAAGCTTTCTTT	CASSSMGVANTEAFF
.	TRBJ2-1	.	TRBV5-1	TGCGCCAGCAGCTTGGGGGGGAGCGAGTACAATGAGCAGTTCTTC	CASSLGGSEYNEQFF
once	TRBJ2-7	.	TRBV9	TGTGCCAGCAGCAGTGGGTCATCCTACGAGCAGTACTTC	CASSSGSSYEQYF
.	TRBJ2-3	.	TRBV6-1	TGTGCCAGCAGGGATGCTGGGGGCTTCTCCGATACGCAGTATTTT	CASRDAGGFSDTQYF
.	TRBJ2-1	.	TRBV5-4	TGTGCCAGCAGCTTGGCCGGAGGGTTCTACAATGAGCAGTTCTTC	CASSLAGGFYNEQFF
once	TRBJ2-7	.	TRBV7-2	TGTGCCAGCAGCTTAGTCCGCAGGGGGCGGACTAGCGAAGGCTACGAGCAGTACTTC	CASSLVRRGRTSEGYEQYF
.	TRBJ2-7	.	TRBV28	TGTGCCAGCAGCTTCAGCCAAGCCTACGAGCAGTACTTC	CASSFSQAYEQYF
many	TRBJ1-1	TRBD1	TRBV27	TGTGCCAGCAGACAGGGGGCTGAAGCTTTCTTT	CASRQGAEAFF
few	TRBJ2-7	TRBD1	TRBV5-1	TGCGCCAGCAGCTTGGAGCCCCGGGACAGGGGGCCCTACGAGCAGTACTTC	CASSLEPRDRGPYEQYF
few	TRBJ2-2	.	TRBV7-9	TGTGCCAGCAGCTACCGGGACATGAACACCGGGGAGCTGTTTTTT	CASSYRDMNTGELFF
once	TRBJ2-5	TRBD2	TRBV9	TGTGCCAGCAGCGTAGAACCGGGAGGGCAGGAGACCCAGTACTTC	CASSVEPGGQETQYF
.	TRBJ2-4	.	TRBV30	TGTGCCTGGGGAGTTGGCGGGGTGCAAAACATTCAGTACTTC	CAWGVGGVQNIQYF
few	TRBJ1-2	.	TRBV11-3	TGTGCCAGCAGCCAAGGGCCGATCCGGTTGAGCTATGGCTACACCTTC	CASSQGPIRLSYGYTF
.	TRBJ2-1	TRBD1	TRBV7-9	TGTGCCAGCAGCAAACAGGGGGCCCATCGAGAGCAGTTCTTC	CASSKQGAHREQFF
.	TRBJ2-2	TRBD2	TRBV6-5	TGTGCCAGCAGATTAGCGGGAGGAACCGGGGAGCTGTTTTTT	CASRLAGGTGELFF